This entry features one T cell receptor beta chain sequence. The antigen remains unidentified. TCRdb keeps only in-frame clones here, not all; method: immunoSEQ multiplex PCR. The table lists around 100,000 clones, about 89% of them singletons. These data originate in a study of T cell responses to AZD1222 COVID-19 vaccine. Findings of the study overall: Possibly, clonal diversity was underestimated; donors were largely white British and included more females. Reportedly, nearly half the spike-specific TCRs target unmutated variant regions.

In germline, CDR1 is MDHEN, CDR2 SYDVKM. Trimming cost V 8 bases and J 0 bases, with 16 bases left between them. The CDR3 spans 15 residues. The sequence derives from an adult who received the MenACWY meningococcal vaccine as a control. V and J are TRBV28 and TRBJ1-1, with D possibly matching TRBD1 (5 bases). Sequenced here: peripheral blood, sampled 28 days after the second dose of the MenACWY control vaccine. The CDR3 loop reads CASPGGGILNTEAFF. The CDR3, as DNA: TGTGCCAGCCCCGGGGGGGGTATATTGAACACTGAAGCTTTCTTT.